The 30 T cell receptor beta chains listed next were all sequenced from one sample in a study of T cell responses to AZD1222 COVID-19 vaccine. The protocol was immunoSEQ multiplex PCR, while the TCRdb copy is restricted to in-frame clones and leaves out a portion. The sample contains fewer than 150,000 clones, roughly nine tenths of which appear only once. This specimen consisted of peripheral blood, obtained on day 0 of AZD1222 vaccination. These receptors were collected from an adult in good health.

This clone turned up a few times. V gene TRBV11-3 combines with J gene TRBJ1-2; D is unresolved. Trimming shortened V by 1 base and J by 8 bases, and 14 bases separated the two germline ends. CDR3 length equals 14 residues. Germline V gene data show CDR1 as SGHNT and CDR2 as YENEEA. CDR3 residues: CASSLGAGGSGYTF. For the CDR3, the DNA is TGTGCCAGCAGCTTAGGGGCGGGAGGCAGCGGCTACACCTTC.

The chain combines TRBV24-1 with TRBJ2-3, with a possible D match to TRBD1 (6 bases). Looked up from germline, CDR1 is KGHDR and CDR2 is SFDVKD. The CDR3 is made up of 16 amino acids. V lost 4 bases and J 6 bases, leaving 19 bases between the germline ends. CDR3 amino acids: CATSELRGQSLDTQYF. Here the CDR3 DNA reads TGTGCCACCAGTGAACTTCGCGGACAGTCTTTGGATACGCAGTATTTT.

The count of this clone is one. The rearrangement links TRBV3-1 (or the pseudogene TRBV3-2) to TRBJ1-1; D is unclear. Trimming shortened V by 1 base and J by 0 bases, and 6 bases separated the two germline ends. The CDR3 runs 14 residues. CDR1 is LGHDT and CDR2 is YNNKEL in the germline V gene (reference sequence). The chain's CDR3 is CASSQASMNTEAFF. CDR3 DNA: TGTGCCAGCAGCCAAGCTTCCATGAACACTGAAGCTTTCTTT.

The V call is TRBV4-1, the J call TRBJ2-7; D possibly corresponds to TRBD1 (6 bases). CDR3 length equals 14 residues. Germline CDR1 is MGHRA and CDR2 is YSYEKL. Between the trimmed V and J ends, which lost 6 bases and 2 bases, there was a span of 14 bases. For the CDR3, the DNA is TGCGCCAGCAGTCCTGGGACATCCACCTACGAGCAGTACTTC. This gives the protein CASSPGTSTYEQYF.

V usage is TRBV29-1 and J usage is TRBJ2-3, with 9 bases identical to TRBD1. The CDR3 length is 15 residues. CDR1 is SQVTM, CDR2 ANQGSEA, per germline. J lost 3 bases, V lost 8 bases, and 12 bases had no gene match. CDR3 DNA sequence: TGCAGCCAAACACAGGGGGCAACGTTGACAGATACGCAGTATTTT. Translation: CSQTQGATLTDTQYF.

The genes are TRBV7-2 and TRBJ1-2; D unresolved. Trimming removed 4 bases from V and 5 bases from J, with 8 bases in between. Per germline, CDR1 SGHTA and CDR2 FQGNSA. This CDR3 is 12 amino acids long. The CDR3 sequence is CASSYDQYGYTF. Here the CDR3 DNA reads TGTGCCAGCAGCTACGACCAGTATGGCTACACCTTC.

This clone was observed a few times. The chain employs TRBV2 and TRBJ1-2; D might be TRBD1 (5 bases). Per the germline V gene, CDR1 is SNHLY and CDR2 is FYNNEI. The V end was cut by 7 bases, the J end by 1 base, with 16 bases between. CDR3 size: 15 residues. CDR3 nucleotides: TGTGCCAGCACCAAACCCCAGGGACGTAACTATGGCTACACCTTC. It is translated as CASTKPQGRNYGYTF.

The V gene is TRBV18, the J gene TRBJ1-3; 7 positions agree with TRBD1. Germline V CDR1 and CDR2: KGHSH, LQKENI. V shed 6 bases and J 0 bases; nucleotides not matched to a gene: 8. This CDR3 contains 16 residues. The DNA for the CDR3 is TGTGCCAGCTCGCCTATACAGGGGAACTCTGGAAACACCATATATTTT. It codes for CASSPIQGNSGNTIYF.

The chain links TRBV30 to TRBJ1-1; D uncertain. The CDR3 spans 14 residues. Germline values: CDR1 GTSNPN, CDR2 SVGIG (reference sequence). V dropped 4 bases and J dropped 3 bases, with 15 bases sitting between them. CDR3 sequence (DNA): TGTGCCTGGACCCTAACCGGGAAATACACTGAAGCTTTCTTT. It yields the protein CAWTLTGKYTEAFF.

The V call is TRBV29-1, the J call TRBJ2-7; 10 bases fit TRBD1. The length of the CDR3 is 15 residues. J was trimmed by 3 bases and V by 0 bases; bases with no gene match: 5. The germline CDR1 and CDR2 sequences are SQVTM and ANQGSEA. The CDR3 coding sequence is TGCAGCGTTGAAGAAGGACAGGGGGAAGACTACGAGCAGTACTTC. Amino acid sequence: CSVEEGQGEDYEQYF.

The V gene is TRBV18, the J gene TRBJ1-1, with 8 positions matching TRBD1. This CDR3 comprises 12 residues. Germline values: CDR1 KGHSH, CDR2 LQKENI. V dropped 5 bases and J dropped 7; count of bases not matched to a gene: 3. CDR3: CASSTGQGEAFF. The CDR3 region has the DNA TGTGCCAGCTCAACTGGACAGGGTGAAGCTTTCTTT.

This sequence joins TRBV12-3 or TRBV12-4 and TRBJ2-1, with D maybe TRBD2 (5 bases). The V gene lost 5 bases and the J gene lost 9 bases, with 14 bases spanning the gap. There are 13 residues in the CDR3. CDR3 bases: TGTGCCAGCAGTCGACCGACTACGAGTGAGCAGTTCTTC. As protein: CASSRPTTSEQFF.

This clone has just one count. This chain joins TRBV25-1 and TRBJ2-1, with D hard to call. The CDR3 is 11 amino acids. Trimming removed 5 bases at V and 7 bases at J, with 6 bases between. CDR1 is MGHDK and CDR2 is SYGVNS in the germline V gene. CDR3 residues: CASSPLNEQFF. In DNA, the CDR3 is TGTGCCAGCAGTCCGTTGAATGAGCAGTTCTTC. Using reference TRBV25-1 and TRBJ2-1 for the parts outside the CDR3, the full variable domain is EADIYQTPRYLVIGTGKKITLECSQTMGHDKMYWYQQDPGMELHLIHYSYGVNSTEKGDLSSESTVSRIRTEHFPLTLESARPSHTSQYLCASSPLNEQFFGPGTRLTVL.

This chain joins TRBV19 and TRBJ1-1; 10 nucleotides match TRBD1. The CDR3 covers 15 residues. V lost 7 bases, J lost 1 base, and 6 bases stayed unmatched. Germline V CDR1 and CDR2: LNHDA, SQIVND (reference sequence). The CDR3 DNA reads as TGTGCCAGTAAGACAGGGGACAGGGGGAACACTGAAGCTTTCTTT. As protein: CASKTGDRGNTEAFF.

The chain employs TRBV30 and TRBJ2-5; 12 bases are shared with TRBD2. V shed 1 base, J shed 5 bases, and the junction held 5 bases outside the gene matches. This CDR3 region has 15 residues. Germline lookup yields CDR1 GTSNPN and CDR2 SVGIG (reference sequence). The CDR3 bases are TGTGCCTGGAGTGCACTAGCGGGGGGCTCGGAGACCCAGTACTTC. This translates into CAWSALAGGSETQYF.

This rearrangement joins TRBV27 to TRBJ2-7; D possibly corresponds to TRBD2 (7 bases). The V gene lost 1 base and the J gene lost 2 bases, with 15 bases spanning the gap. The length of the CDR3 is 16 residues. Germline V CDR1 and CDR2: MNHEY, SMNVEV (reference sequence). The CDR3 region is CASSLFLGGPTYEQYF. Here the CDR3 DNA reads TGTGCCAGCAGTTTATTCTTGGGGGGGCCTACCTACGAGCAGTACTTC.

V usage is TRBV7-9 and J usage is TRBJ2-5; D is uncertain. V was trimmed by 5 bases and J by 4 bases, leaving 17 bases between them. The CDR3 spans 15 residues. The germline CDR1 and CDR2 sequences are SEHNR and FQNEAQ (reference sequence). The CDR3 region is CASSLPATSTETQYF. CDR3 nucleotide sequence: TGTGCCAGCAGCCTCCCGGCTACCTCCACAGAGACCCAGTACTTC.

Worth noting for this clone: A junction end diverges from the germline sequence, so it may reflect a read error. The chain carries TRBV2 and TRBJ1-6, with a possible D match to TRBD1 (6 bases). This CDR3 is built from 14 residues. Germline values: CDR1 SNHLY, CDR2 FYNNEI. CDR3 region: CASSDKRSQGTKVF. The DNA of the CDR3 is TGTGCCAGCAGTGATAAAAGGTCACAGGGAACTAAGGTCTTT. The whole variable domain, filled in from reference TRBV2 and TRBJ1-6, reads EPEVTQTPSHQVTQMGQEVILRCVPISNHLYFYWYRQILGQKVEFLVSFYNNEISEKSEIFDDQFSVERPDGSNFTLKIRSTKLEDSAMYFCASSDKRSQGTKVFGNGTRLTVT.

This clone was seen just once. The rearrangement joins TRBV7-2 to TRBJ1-1, with D perhaps matching TRBD1 (5 bases). The ends were cut back, 4 bases at V and 0 bases at J, with 12 bases in the middle. CDR1 is SGHTA, CDR2 FQGNSA, per germline. The CDR3 covers 15 residues. This CDR3 is CASSWGSTMNTEAFF. The CDR3 DNA reads TGTGCCAGCAGCTGGGGGTCTACAATGAACACTGAAGCTTTCTTT. Full variable domain (remainder filled in from reference TRBV7-2 and TRBJ1-1): GAGVSQSPSNKVTEKGKDVELRCDPISGHTALYWYRQSLGQGLEFLIYFQGNSAPDKSGLPSDRFSAERTGGSVSTLTIQRTQQEDSAVYLCASSWGSTMNTEAFFGQGTRLTVV.

The chain recombines TRBV5-1 with TRBJ1-2; 7 bases are shared with TRBD1. There are 16 residues in the CDR3. Germline V gives CDR1 SGHRS, CDR2 YFSETQ. The junction had 11 bases not matched to a gene; V was cut back by 0 bases and J by 6 bases. CDR3 sequence reads: CASSLGAGGLNDGYTF. CDR3 nucleotide sequence: TGCGCCAGCAGCTTGGGGGCAGGGGGATTAAATGATGGCTACACCTTC.

The chain couples TRBV30 to TRBJ1-4; unclear D gene. Germline V gene lookup returns CDR1 GTSNPN and CDR2 SVGIG (reference sequence). V shed 1 base and J shed 5 bases, with 11 bases lying between them. This CDR3 comprises 14 residues. The CDR3 here is CAWSDSVGNEKLFF. The CDR3 region has the DNA TGTGCCTGGAGTGATTCCGTGGGGAATGAAAAACTGTTTTTT.

This chain uses TRBV15 with TRBJ2-3; 7 bases are a match to TRBD2. V was pared by 4 bases and J by 2 bases, with 3 bases of the junction left unmatched. The CDR3 covers 14 residues. Germline CDR1 LNHNV, CDR2 YYDKDF (reference sequence). The CDR3 region is CATSKRGLTDTQYF. The CDR3 DNA follows: TGTGCCACCAGCAAGCGGGGCCTCACAGATACGCAGTATTTT.

The chain links TRBV19 to TRBJ1-5; 7 bases match TRBD1. With V trimmed by 8 bases and J by 4 bases, 5 bases remained unmatched. Germline V CDR1 and CDR2: LNHDA, SQIVND (reference sequence). This CDR3 spans 13 amino acids. In nucleotides, the CDR3 is TGTGCCAGTTCAGGGGGATGGAATCAGCCCCAGCATTTT. This translates into CASSGGWNQPQHF.

The chain is built from TRBV6-5 and TRBJ1-1; D gene ambiguous. Trimming left V 7 bases short and J 4 bases short, with 7 bases between. The germline V gene has CDR1 MNHEY and CDR2 SVGAGI. The CDR3 totals 11 residues. The CDR3 loop reads CASNVGTEAFF. The DNA for the CDR3 is TGTGCCAGCAATGTGGGCACTGAAGCTTTCTTT.

J is TRBJ1-2 and V is TRBV2; D perhaps matches TRBD1 (5 bases). This CDR3 comprises 14 residues. The V end lost 3 bases, the J end lost 2 bases, and 10 bases lay between the germline ends. CDR1 SNHLY and CDR2 FYNNEI come from the germline V gene. In nucleotides, the CDR3 is TGTGCCAGCAGTGAGGGGGGAAGCAACTATGGCTACACCTTC. Translating it yields CASSEGGSNYGYTF.

The rearrangement uses TRBV15 and TRBJ2-7; D might be TRBD1 (6 bases). V lost 5 bases, J lost 0 bases, and 14 bases lay in between. Germline CDR1 reads LNHNV; CDR2 reads YYDKDF (reference sequence). This CDR3 contains 15 residues. The CDR3 nucleotides are TGTGCCACCAGCCGGCAGACGGACAGCTCCTACGAGCAGTACTTC. This encodes CATSRQTDSSYEQYF.

This sequence joins TRBV13 and TRBJ2-2, with TRBD2 matching 7 bases. The germline CDR1 and CDR2 sequences are PRHDT and FYEKMQ (reference sequence). The CDR3 consists of 16 residues. V was clipped by 1 base and J by 4 bases; unmatched bases: 6. Written as DNA, the CDR3 is TGTGCCAGCAGCTTAGCTTTGCGGGAGCGCACCGGGGAGCTGTTTTTT. Translation: CASSLALRERTGELFF.

The V and J genes are TRBV5-1 and TRBJ1-1, with TRBD1 identical over 7 bases. Germline loops: CDR1 SGHRS, CDR2 YFSETQ. V lost 0 bases to trimming and J lost 0 bases; unmatched junction nucleotides: 8. This CDR3 is 17 amino acids long. The CDR3: CASSLVTGEQLNTEAFF. The CDR3 bases are TGCGCCAGCAGCTTGGTAACAGGGGAACAATTGAACACTGAAGCTTTCTTT.

This chain links TRBV30 with TRBJ2-3; 9 positions agree with TRBD2. The length of the CDR3 is 16 residues. Trimming took 0 bases from V and 3 from J; bases not matched to a gene: 7. Germline loops: CDR1 GTSNPN, CDR2 SVGIG (reference sequence). The CDR3 protein is CAWSVRSGSLTDTQYF. In nucleotides, the CDR3 is TGTGCCTGGAGTGTTCGTAGCGGGAGTTTGACAGATACGCAGTATTTT.

The chain employs TRBV15 and TRBJ1-2; 8 positions agree with TRBD1. This CDR3 comprises 15 residues. From germline, CDR1 is LNHNV and CDR2 YYDKDF (reference sequence). Trimming cost V 0 bases and J 7 bases; bases outside gene matches: 7. The CDR3 sequence is CATSRDRTGNSGYTF. The DNA for the CDR3 is TGTGCCACCAGCAGAGATCGGACAGGGAACAGTGGCTACACCTTC.